These 10 T cell receptor beta chains share one sample of origin, sequenced in a study of blood T cell repertoires in COVID-19. This table comes from immunoSEQ multiplex PCR, and its TCRdb copy is limited to in-frame clones, with some not included. In the table there are some 250,000 clones, approximately 86% of which are singletons. The sample taken for sequencing was peripheral blood. These receptors all stem from a woman in her twenties or thirties who had recovered from COVID-19.

The chain links TRBV9 to TRBJ1-4; 8 bases fit TRBD1. V was pared by 4 bases and J by 5 bases, with 16 bases of the junction left unmatched. CDR3 length: 18 residues. CDR1 SGDLS and CDR2 YYNGEE come from the germline V gene. CDR3 protein: CASSSLPGGELGNEKLFF. For the CDR3, the DNA is TGTGCCAGCAGCTCCCTCCCAGGGGGCGAGCTGGGGAATGAAAAACTGTTTTTT.

V is TRBV3-1 (or the pseudogene TRBV3-2) and J is TRBJ2-3; 10 bases are a match to TRBD2. V was clipped by 3 bases and J by 5 bases; unmatched bases: 5. Germline-derived CDR1 and CDR2 are LGHDT and YNNKEL (reference sequence). The CDR3 is 15 residues long. Here the CDR3 DNA reads TGTGCCAGCAGCCACTCTAGCGGGGGACAAGATACGCAGTATTTT. This sequence encodes CASSHSSGGQDTQYF.

The rearrangement joins TRBV27 to TRBJ2-3; weak D call: TRBD2 (6 bases). V dropped 2 bases and J dropped 3 bases, with 6 bases sitting between them. Germline V gives CDR1 MNHEY, CDR2 SMNVEV (reference sequence). The CDR3 has 13 amino acids. CDR3 loop: CASSLLATDTQYF. The CDR3 nucleotides read TGTGCCAGCAGTTTACTAGCGACAGATACGCAGTATTTT.

The V call is TRBV7-2, the J call TRBJ1-1, with D perhaps TRBD1 (5 bases). Between the trimmed V and J ends, which lost 3 bases and 3 bases, there was a span of 14 bases. There are 15 residues in the CDR3. CDR1 and CDR2 (germline): SGHTA, FQGNSA. The chain's CDR3 is CASSFQGAGDTEAFF. The CDR3, as DNA: TGTGCCAGCAGCTTTCAAGGGGCGGGGGACACTGAAGCTTTCTTT.

This sequence joins TRBV10-3 and TRBJ1-2; D is unresolved. Germline lookup yields CDR1 ENHRY and CDR2 SYGVKD. V lost 0 bases to trimming and J lost 8 bases, with 10 bases between them. This CDR3 contains 13 residues. In nucleotides, the CDR3 is TGTGCCATCAGTGAGTCACCCGCTGAGGGCTACACCTTC. This sequence encodes CAISESPAEGYTF.

The chain recombines TRBV3-1 (or the pseudogene TRBV3-2) with TRBJ2-1; a weak D match, TRBD2 (7 bases). Germline values: CDR1 LGHDT, CDR2 YNNKEL (reference sequence). The V gene lost 1 base and the J gene lost 0 bases, with 16 bases spanning the gap. This CDR3 has 18 residues. As DNA, the CDR3 is TGTGCCAGCAGCCAAGTTTGGGGGGGCGATATCTCCTACAATGAGCAGTTCTTC. This gives the protein CASSQVWGGDISYNEQFF.

The gene calls are TRBV9 and TRBJ2-1; 8 nucleotides line up with TRBD2. The CDR3 runs to 17 residues. Looked up from germline, CDR1 is SGDLS and CDR2 is YYNGEE. Unmatched junction bases numbered 6, after V lost 0 bases and J lost 1 base. CDR3 DNA sequence: TGTGCCAGCAGCGTAGACGCGGGGGGCCTATCCTACAATGAGCAGTTCTTC. Encoded protein: CASSVDAGGLSYNEQFF.

This clone was counted between two and nine times. The rearrangement uses TRBV2 and TRBJ1-2, with no clear D. V lost 5 bases and J 3 bases, leaving 4 bases between the germline ends. CDR3 size: 11 residues. Per the germline V gene, CDR1 is SNHLY and CDR2 is FYNNEI. As DNA, the CDR3 is TGTGCCAGCAGTCCTGACTATGGCTACACCTTC. It codes for CASSPDYGYTF.

The rearrangement links TRBV5-1 to TRBJ2-3, with 14 bases fitting TRBD2. V shed 4 bases, J shed 1 base, and the junction held 5 bases outside the gene matches. This CDR3 has 17 amino acids. Looked up from germline, CDR1 is SGHRS and CDR2 is YFSETQ. The DNA of the CDR3 is TGCGCCAGCAGCCAGGGACTAGCGGGGGCTCGCACAGATACGCAGTATTTT. It translates to CASSQGLAGARTDTQYF. Filled out from reference TRBV5-1 and TRBJ2-3, the complete variable domain reads KAGVTQTPRYLIKTRGQQVTLSCSPISGHRSVSWYQQTPGQGLQFLFEYFSETQRNKGNFPGRFSGRQFSNSRSEMNVSTLELGDSALYLCASSQGLAGARTDTQYFGPGTRLTVL.

The chain uses TRBV14 and TRBJ2-5; TRBD2 aligns across 11 bases. The CDR3 contains 15 residues. CDR1 and CDR2 (germline): SGHDN, FVKESK. The junction had 3 bases not matched to a gene; V was cut back by 4 bases and J by 2 bases. The CDR3 loop reads CASSLRLAGQETQYF. The CDR3 nucleotides read TGTGCCAGCAGCCTTAGACTAGCGGGGCAAGAGACCCAGTACTTC.